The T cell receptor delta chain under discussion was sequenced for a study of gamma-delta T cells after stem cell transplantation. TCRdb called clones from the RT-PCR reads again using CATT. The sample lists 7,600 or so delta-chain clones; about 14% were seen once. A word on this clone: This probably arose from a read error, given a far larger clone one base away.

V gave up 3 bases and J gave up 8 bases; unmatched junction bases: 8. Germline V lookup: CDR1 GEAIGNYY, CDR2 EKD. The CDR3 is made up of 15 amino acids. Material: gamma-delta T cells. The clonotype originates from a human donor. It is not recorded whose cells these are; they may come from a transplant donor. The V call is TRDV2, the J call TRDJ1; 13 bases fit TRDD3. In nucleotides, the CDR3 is TGTGCCTGTGACGGACTGGGGGATACGCGGGACAAACTCATCTTT. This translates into CACDGLGDTRDKLIF.